This TCR beta chain is drawn from a study of T cell responses to AZD1222 COVID-19 vaccine. General study points: Donors were largely white British and mainly female; clonal diversity was possibly underestimated. Mapped onto spike, vaccine-associated CD4 TCRs spanned it and were dominant at 160-218 and 743-854. Vaccination with two AZD1222 doses was followed by a rise in Spike-specific TCR breadth and depth.

Sequencing used immunoSEQ multiplex PCR; TCRdb keeps in-frame clones, though not all of them. The repertoire has under 110,000 clones, about 90% of them found once; the top ten carry about 15%. Germline lookup yields CDR1 SGDLS and CDR2 YYNGEE. Between the trimmed V and J ends, which lost 0 bases and 4 bases, there was a span of 10 bases. The CDR3 loop spans 14 amino acids. Comment on this clone: Its antigen is currently unknown.

The input for sequencing was peripheral blood, taken on day 0 of AZD1222 vaccination. The chain links TRBV9 to TRBJ2-5, with D perhaps matching TRBD2 (6 bases). This receptor was taken from an adult in good health. The CDR3 loop is CASSVVGGGETQYF. CDR3 nucleotides: TGTGCCAGCAGCGTAGTGGGGGGAGGAGAGACCCAGTACTTC.